Following are 29 T cell receptor beta chains from one sample sequenced in a study of T cells in Graves' hyperthyroidism and ophthalmopathy. The CDR3 regions of TCR beta were amplified from RNA transcripts. RT-PCR in the first round (using the HTBI primer set) targeted the TCR CDR3. TCRdb called the multiplex PCR reads again in MiXCR, with one record for every CDR3 protein. The sample yields 650,000 to 750,000 distinct CDR3 sequences, 12% to 15% seen once. Sample: blood. The receptors here all came from a woman younger than 30 with Graves' hyperthyroidism.

This clonotype came up a few times. CDR3 nucleotides: TGCAGCGTTGAATTGACAGGGAGGTTGGAGACCCAGTACTTC. It is translated as CSVELTGRLETQYF. The chain combines TRBV20-1 with TRBJ2-5; a possible D gene is TRBD1 (7 bases). Germline CDR1 is DFQATT and CDR2 is SNEGSKA (reference sequence). This CDR3 is 14 amino acids long.

The chain links TRBV12-3 or TRBV12-4 to TRBJ2-3; no definite D call. The CDR3 is made up of 15 amino acids. The V gene lost 6 bases and the J gene lost 1 base, with 14 bases spanning the gap. For the CDR3, the DNA is TGTGCCAGCAGCCACTCCTTCGGAGGCACAGATACGCAGTATTTT. Protein: CASSHSFGGTDTQYF.

This clonotype was found many times. The rearrangement uses TRBV24-1 and TRBJ2-5; weak D call: TRBD1 (5 bases). This CDR3 is built from 14 residues. Trimming removed 6 bases from V and 2 bases from J, with 12 bases in between. Germline CDR1 is KGHDR and CDR2 is SFDVKD. The DNA of the CDR3 is TGTGCCACCAGTTCCGCCAGGGATCAAGAGACCCAGTACTTC. This translates into CATSSARDQETQYF.

The V gene is TRBV5-4, the J gene TRBJ1-3; a weak D match, TRBD1 (5 bases). The ends were cut back, 0 bases at V and 2 bases at J, with 12 bases in the middle. The CDR3 is made up of 16 amino acids. Germline CDR1 is SGHNT and CDR2 is YYREEE (reference sequence). Here the CDR3 DNA reads TGTGCCAGCAGCTTGGGGCCCACCAGGGCTGGAAACACCATATATTTT. Its protein product is CASSLGPTRAGNTIYF.

Many counts were recorded for this clonotype. V and J are TRBV2 and TRBJ2-2; the match to TRBD1 covers 10 bases. Germline V gene sequence: CDR1 SNHLY, CDR2 FYNNEI. The CDR3 has 14 residues. J was trimmed by 5 bases and V by 11 bases; bases with no gene match: 8. Written as DNA, the CDR3 is TGTGCCTCAACCGGGACAGGGGTGACCGGGGAGCTGTTTTTT. It specifies CASTGTGVTGELFF. The full variable domain, in which reference TRBV2 and TRBJ2-2 provide the parts outside the CDR3, is EPEVTQTPSHQVTQMGQEVILRCVPISNHLYFYWYRQILGQKVEFLVSFYNNEISEKSEIFDDQFSVERPDGSNFTLKIRSTKLEDSAMYFCASTGTGVTGELFFGEGSRLTVL.

This clonotype was seen only once. This may arise from a read error, as a much more abundant clone is one base away. The chain employs TRBV7-2 and TRBJ2-6; the D gene could be TRBD1 or TRBD2 (5 bases each). The germline V gene encodes CDR1 SGHTA and CDR2 FQGNSA. This CDR3 is built from 20 residues. V lost 1 base to trimming and J lost 2 bases, with 21 bases between them. CDR3 DNA: TGTGCCAGCAGCTTAGGGTGGGGGAACGGTTCCCCTACTGGGGCCAACGTCCTGACTTTC. Residues: CASSLGWGNGSPTGANVLTF.

This clonotype was picked up many times. This chain connects TRBV11-2 to TRBJ2-7; D is tentatively TRBD1 or TRBD2 (7 bases each). Germline assignment: CDR1 SGHAT and CDR2 FQNNGV. V shed 4 bases and J shed 3 bases, with 19 bases lying between them. The CDR3 is 16 amino acids. CDR3 residues: CASSSWEGAILYEQYF. Written as DNA, the CDR3 is TGTGCCAGCAGCTCGTGGGAGGGGGCAATTCTCTACGAGCAGTACTTC. Full variable domain (rest looked up from reference TRBV11-2 and TRBJ2-7): EAGVAQSPRYKIIEKRQSVAFWCNPISGHATLYWYQQILGQGPKLLIQFQNNGVVDDSQLPKDRFSAERLKGVDSTLKIQPAKLEDSAVYLCASSSWEGAILYEQYFGPGTRLTVT.

This clonotype was observed at least ten times. This chain connects TRBV7-8 to TRBJ1-1; no reliable D call. With 1 base removed from V and 3 bases from J, the gap between germline ends came to 6 bases. There are 13 residues in the CDR3. Looked up from germline, CDR1 is SGHVS and CDR2 is FQNEAQ. CDR3 DNA sequence: TGTGCCAGCAGCTTAGAGTGGGACACTGAAGCTTTCTTT. Its translation is CASSLEWDTEAFF.

This clonotype has at least ten counts. The chain couples TRBV6-1 to TRBJ1-2, with D perhaps matching TRBD1 (5 bases). Germline V gene lookup returns CDR1 MNHNS and CDR2 SASEGT. The V gene lost 6 bases and the J gene lost 9 bases, with 14 bases spanning the gap. The CDR3 consists of 12 residues. The CDR3: CASSTGTRSYTF. The CDR3 region has the DNA TGTGCCAGCAGCACCGGGACTAGGAGCTACACCTTC.

This clonotype was seen only a few times. The chain has TRBV13 and TRBJ1-1; D is undetermined. There are 15 residues in the CDR3. Germline lookup yields CDR1 PRHDT and CDR2 FYEKMQ (reference sequence). V was pared by 0 bases and J by 3 bases, with 11 bases between. The CDR3: CASSLGGLAHTEAFF. Written as DNA, the CDR3 is TGTGCCAGCAGCTTAGGGGGTCTGGCCCACACTGAAGCTTTCTTT. Full variable domain (outside the CDR3, taken from reference TRBV13 and TRBJ1-1): AAGVIQSPRHLIKEKRETATLKCYPIPRHDTVYWYQQGPGQDPQFLISFYEKMQSDKGSIPDRFSAQQFSDYHSELNMSSLELGDSALYFCASSLGGLAHTEAFFGQGTRLTVV.

The genes are TRBV5-1 and TRBJ2-6; 8 bases line up with TRBD1. The CDR3 covers 18 residues. V trimming: 0 bases; J trimming: 0 bases; junction bases outside the gene matches: 5. The germline V gene has CDR1 SGHRS and CDR2 YFSETQ. CDR3 sequence reads: CASSLVPGGVSGANVLTF. CDR3 nucleotide sequence: TGCGCCAGCAGCTTGGTTCCAGGGGGCGTCTCTGGGGCCAACGTCCTGACTTTC.

The chain couples TRBV2 to TRBJ1-2; no definite D call. CDR1 is SNHLY and CDR2 is FYNNEI in the germline V gene. V dropped 8 bases and J dropped 1 base, with 14 bases sitting between them. The CDR3 runs 14 residues. The CDR3 DNA is TGTGCCAGCCAAGGGCAGGATGTTAACTATGGCTACACCTTC. Its protein is CASQGQDVNYGYTF.

This clonotype was seen at least ten times. V is TRBV28 and J is TRBJ2-3; D possibly matches TRBD1 or TRBD2 (5 bases each). Germline lookup yields CDR1 MDHEN and CDR2 SYDVKM. Trimming took off 11 bases at V and 0 bases at J, with 9 bases between the two ends. The CDR3 runs to 12 residues. CDR3 nucleotide sequence: TGTGCCGTGGGGGAGAGCACAGATACGCAGTATTTT. It specifies CAVGESTDTQYF.

Many counts were recorded for this clonotype. The chain carries TRBV27 and TRBJ2-5; 12 nucleotides align to TRBD2. The CDR3 has 17 amino acids. Germline V gives CDR1 MNHEY, CDR2 SMNVEV (reference sequence). V was clipped by 5 bases and J by 5 bases; unmatched bases: 12. The CDR3 region has the DNA TGTGCCAGCAGTCGCGGACTAGCGGGACTCCTCGGGGAGACCCAGTACTTC. It specifies CASSRGLAGLLGETQYF.

The rearrangement joins TRBV2 to TRBJ2-3; unclear D gene. The CDR3 contains 16 residues. The germline V gene has CDR1 SNHLY and CDR2 FYNNEI. Between the trimmed V and J ends, which lost 4 bases and 2 bases, there was a span of 16 bases. CDR3 nucleotide sequence: TGTGCCAGCAGTGCCGGATTCCTTGGAAACACAGATACGCAGTATTTT. This translates into CASSAGFLGNTDTQYF.

This clonotype was observed many times. The chain couples TRBV2 to TRBJ1-2; no clear D. The V gene lost 7 bases and the J gene lost 8 bases, with 11 bases spanning the gap. Per germline, CDR1 SNHLY and CDR2 FYNNEI. The length of the CDR3 is 11 residues. DNA of the CDR3: TGTGCCAGCATAGTTATGGACGGCTACACCTTC. It yields the protein CASIVMDGYTF.

This chain joins TRBV4-1 and TRBJ2-5, with D possibly being TRBD1 or TRBD2 (5 bases each). The CDR3 has 17 amino acids. Germline V gene data show CDR1 as MGHRA and CDR2 as YSYEKL. V gave up 3 bases and J gave up 2 bases, with 19 bases separating them. The CDR3 loop is CASSHLIFRDGQETQYF. DNA of the CDR3: TGCGCCAGCAGCCATCTCATTTTCCGGGACGGTCAAGAGACCCAGTACTTC.

The CDR3 nucleotides read TGTGCCAGCAGAAGAGGGGGTTCTAAAGAAAACATTCAGTACTTC. The encoded protein is CASRRGGSKENIQYF. This chain connects TRBV28 to TRBJ2-4; D might be TRBD1 (6 bases). Trimming left V 6 bases short and J 5 bases short, with 17 bases between. CDR3 length: 15 residues. Looked up from germline, CDR1 is MDHEN and CDR2 is SYDVKM.

Concerning this clonotype itself: This may be a read error: a much more frequent sequence differs by one nucleotide. The chain links TRBV27 to TRBJ2-7, with TRBD2 as a possible D gene (5 bases). This CDR3 has 14 amino acids. In germline, CDR1 is MNHEY, CDR2 SMNVEV (reference sequence). Between the trimmed V and J ends, which lost 6 bases and 0 bases, there was a span of 12 bases. The CDR3 DNA follows: TGTGCCAGCAGACCGGGGTTAAGCTCCTACGAGCAGTACTTC. Protein product: CASRPGLSSYEQYF.

This clonotype was picked up many times. The CDR3 DNA reads TGTGCCAGCAGGCCGACAGGCGGCTACGAGCAGTACTTC. Encoded protein: CASRPTGGYEQYF. This chain uses TRBV3-1 with TRBJ2-7; TRBD1 might be the D (6 bases). V was pared by 6 bases and J by 3 bases, with 12 bases between. From germline, CDR1 is LGHDT and CDR2 YNNKEL (reference sequence). This CDR3 is built from 13 residues.

This clonotype is a singleton in its sample. This chain links TRBV5-8 with TRBJ1-1; D uncertain. The CDR3 has 11 residues. Germline V gene lookup returns CDR1 SGHTS and CDR2 YDEGEE. V was clipped by 0 bases and J by 9 bases, with 6 bases between them. This chain's CDR3 is CASSLESKAFF. CDR3 DNA: TGTGCCAGCAGCTTGGAAAGTAAAGCTTTCTTT.

This chain connects TRBV12-3 or TRBV12-4 to TRBJ2-1; D is ambiguous. Trimming pared 3 bases from V and 7 bases from J, leaving 13 bases between. This CDR3 has 14 residues. In DNA form, the CDR3 reads TGTGCCAGCAGTTTTCATTACCTGGGGAATGAGCAGTTCTTC. Its translation: CASSFHYLGNEQFF.

V and J are TRBV30 and TRBJ1-2; D gene uncertain. This CDR3 comprises 12 residues. Germline assignment: CDR1 GTSNPN and CDR2 SVGIG (reference sequence). Deletions cut 2 bases from V and 4 bases from J, with 8 bases between. CDR3 bases: TGTGCCTGGAGTCTGGCCGGCTATGGCTACACCTTC. This encodes CAWSLAGYGYTF.

This clonotype was seen a handful of times. For the CDR3, the DNA is TGTGCCAGCAGTACTAGCGGGAGAGGAAATGAGCAGTTCTTC. Encoded protein: CASSTSGRGNEQFF. V gene TRBV12-3 or TRBV12-4 combines with J gene TRBJ2-1, with 11 bases that match TRBD2. This CDR3 is 14 amino acids long. V gave up 5 bases and J gave up 7 bases; unmatched junction bases: 4.

This clonotype was counted between two and nine times. The chain recombines TRBV2 with TRBJ1-1; no clear D gene. The germline V and J ends were trimmed by 4 bases and 0 bases, with 15 bases remaining between them. The CDR3 is 16 amino acids. Germline CDR1 SNHLY, CDR2 FYNNEI. The CDR3 is CASSGALPPLNTEAFF. For the CDR3, the DNA is TGTGCCAGCAGTGGGGCCCTACCCCCCTTGAACACTGAAGCTTTCTTT.

This clonotype was seen at least ten times. The chain is built from TRBV7-3 and TRBJ1-1; D gene uncertain. Germline values: CDR1 SGHTA, CDR2 FQGTGA. V lost 5 bases and J lost 2, with 15 bases in between. CDR3 size: 15 residues. CDR3 residues: CASSNRPPPNTEAFF. CDR3 DNA: TGTGCCAGCAGCAACCGGCCTCCGCCCAACACTGAAGCTTTCTTT.

This clonotype was counted many times. The rearrangement uses TRBV7-9 and TRBJ2-3, with D hard to call. CDR1 and CDR2 (germline): SEHNR, FQNEAQ (reference sequence). The CDR3 has 14 residues. Trimming took off 5 bases at V and 0 bases at J, with 9 bases between the two ends. CDR3 bases: TGTGCCAGCAGCCCCACAGCCAGCACAGATACGCAGTATTTT. It codes for CASSPTASTDTQYF.

V and J are TRBV28 and TRBJ2-5; D is perhaps TRBD1 or TRBD2 (5 bases each). V was cut by 3 bases and J by 2 bases, with 16 bases left in between. The CDR3 is 16 residues long. Germline values: CDR1 MDHEN, CDR2 SYDVKM. The CDR3 DNA is TGTGCCAGCAGTTTGTTGGGGGAGACCGAACAAGAGACCCAGTACTTC. Translated: CASSLLGETEQETQYF.

This clonotype was counted ten times or more. The rearrangement joins TRBV3-1 to TRBJ2-3, with a weak D call TRBD2 (5 bases). The germline CDR1 and CDR2 sequences are LGHDT and YNNKEL (reference sequence). CDR3 length: 15 residues. The V and J ends lost 4 bases and 4 bases respectively, with 15 bases between them. The CDR3 nucleotides are TGTGCCAGCAGCCCCGGGGTAGCGAGACCAGATACGCAGTATTTT. As protein: CASSPGVARPDTQYF.